This T cell receptor (beta chain) was obtained from a study of blood T cell repertoires in COVID-19. Only in-frame clones appear in the TCRdb table, and some are missing; sequencing was by immunoSEQ multiplex PCR. The sample lists 150,000 to 200,000 clones, 88% occurring once. In this sample, this clone turned up once. Germline assignment: CDR1 MNHEY and CDR2 SVGAGI. The CDR3 length is 13 residues. V was trimmed by 6 bases and J by 3 bases, leaving 9 bases between them. The chain has TRBV6-5 and TRBJ1-5; D may be TRBD1 (5 bases). This sequence originates from a woman between 50 and 59 years old who had recovered from COVID-19. What was sequenced was PBMCs or T cells enriched from blood (not recorded which). The DNA for the CDR3 is TGTGCCAGCAGGCGACAGTACAATCAGCCCCAGCATTTT. Its protein is CASRRQYNQPQHF.